Listed below are T cell receptor beta chains from one sample, sequenced in a study of T cells in Graves' hyperthyroidism and ophthalmopathy. TCRdb reprocessed the multiplex PCR reads via MiXCR and lists one record per CDR3 protein. Of some 760,000 distinct CDR3 sequences listed, around 13% were seen once; the top ten hold roughly a tenth. Sequencing was carried out using blood. All receptors come from a young woman with Graves' hyperthyroidism. Each CDR3 is given with its conserved first and last residue. The D gene is left open where the match is weak. Part of the rows lack a size; the others show once, few, many or a class for expanded clones.

clone_size	d_call	j_call	v_call	cdr3_aa	cdr3_nt
NA	TRBD1	TRBJ1-5	TRBV2	CASKRGQRKDQPQHF	TGTGCCAGCAAAAGGGGACAGCGCAAGGATCAGCCCCAGCATTTT
few	TRBD1	TRBJ1-1	TRBV19	CASSVQGQAATEAFF	TGTGCCAGTAGTGTACAGGGACAGGCGGCCACTGAAGCTTTCTTT
few	NA	TRBJ1-5	TRBV4-1	CASSRIGTPNSNQPQHF	TGCGCCAGCAGCCGAATTGGGACACCGAATAGCAATCAGCCCCAGCATTTT
few	NA	TRBJ2-5	TRBV7-9	CASSLGLLQYF	TGTGCCAGCAGCTTGGGCCTGCTCCAGTACTTC
few	TRBD1	TRBJ1-4	TRBV29-1	CSVDPGQGGESEKLFF	TGCAGCGTTGACCCGGGACAGGGAGGAGAGAGTGAAAAACTGTTTTTT
few	TRBD2	TRBJ2-1	TRBV27	CASSLSAGGLDNEQFF	TGTGCCAGCAGTCTATCAGCGGGAGGTTTGGACAATGAGCAGTTCTTC
many	NA	TRBJ1-5	TRBV12-3/TRBV12-4	CASSPGHLSNQPQHF	TGTGCCAGCAGCCCGGGACACCTGAGCAATCAGCCCCAGCATTTT
many	NA	TRBJ1-2	TRBV5-8	CASSLEGRSYGYTF	TGTGCCAGCAGCTTGGAGGGCAGAAGCTATGGCTACACCTTC
many	TRBD1	TRBJ1-1	TRBV18	CASSRGTGESFF	TGTGCCAGCTCACGGGGGACAGGGGAATCTTTCTTT
few	NA	TRBJ2-7	TRBV2	CASRGDRSYEQYF	TGTGCCAGCAGGGGGGACCGGTCCTACGAGCAGTACTTC
NA	NA	TRBJ2-3	TRBV11-2	CASSQWGYSTDTQYF	TGTGCCAGCAGCCAGTGGGGGTACAGCACAGATACGCAGTATTTT
many	TRBD2	TRBJ2-7	TRBV11-3	CASSLAPRRWLAGRYEQYF	TGTGCCAGCAGCTTAGCTCCTCGCCGGTGGCTAGCGGGTCGCTACGAGCAGTACTTC
many	NA	TRBJ2-7	TRBV2	CASNRGRGRTDEQYF	TGTGCCAGCAACCGTGGAAGGGGCCGTACCGACGAGCAGTACTTC
few	TRBD2	TRBJ2-7	TRBV4-1	CASSPSGMQGLSYEQYF	TGCGCCAGCAGCCCTAGCGGGATGCAGGGCCTATCCTACGAGCAGTACTTC
many	TRBD1	TRBJ2-7	TRBV20-1	CSARDLGDRVTYEQYF	TGCAGTGCTAGAGATCTGGGGGACAGGGTTACCTACGAGCAGTACTTC
NA	NA	TRBJ1-3	TRBV10-3	CAISESKAGYSGNTIYF	TGTGCCATCAGTGAGTCGAAGGCCGGCTACTCTGGAAACACCATATATTTT
many	TRBD1	TRBJ1-1	TRBV7-9	CASSPGTGGRRAEAFF	TGTGCCAGCAGCCCCGGGACAGGGGGTAGGAGGGCTGAAGCTTTCTTT
few	NA	TRBJ2-1	TRBV18	CASSLYQPGSPYNEQFF	TGTGCCAGCTCACTGTATCAGCCGGGGAGCCCCTACAATGAGCAGTTCTTC
many	NA	TRBJ1-2	TRBV27	CASSPGTATYYTF	TGTGCCAGCAGTCCCGGGACGGCCACTTACTACACCTTC
few	NA	TRBJ1-2	TRBV20-1	CSASQAPYGYTF	TGCAGTGCTAGTCAGGCCCCATATGGCTACACCTTC
many	NA	TRBJ2-1	TRBV7-2	CASSLAQRPYNEQFF	TGTGCCAGCAGCTTAGCTCAAAGGCCCTACAATGAGCAGTTCTTC
many	TRBD2	TRBJ2-5	TRBV6-2/TRBV6-3	CASSYGRSGNQETQYF	TGTGCCAGCAGTTACGGCCGTAGCGGGAATCAAGAGACCCAGTACTTC
NA	NA	TRBJ1-4	TRBV7-9	CASSLVGLIGGEKLFF	TGTGCCAGCAGCTTAGTGGGGCTTATCGGAGGTGAAAAACTGTTTTTT
many	NA	TRBJ2-1	TRBV10-3	CALSTGPAVEQFF	TGTGCCTTATCCACGGGACCAGCAGTGGAGCAGTTCTTC
NA	TRBD1	TRBJ1-1	TRBV20-1	CSARDMGTGNTEAFF	TGCAGTGCTAGAGACATGGGGACAGGGAACACTGAAGCTTTCTTT
few	TRBD1	TRBJ2-3	TRBV6-1	CASSIGQGMDTQYF	TGTGCCAGCAGTATTGGACAGGGTATGGATACGCAGTATTTT
many	TRBD1	TRBJ2-7	TRBV9	CASSVSGTGVGEQYF	TGTGCCAGCAGCGTCTCCGGGACAGGGGTTGGCGAGCAGTACTTC
NA	TRBD1	TRBJ2-2	TRBV2	CASSGQGITGELFF	TGTGCCAGCAGTGGACAGGGGATCACCGGGGAGCTGTTTTTT
few	NA	TRBJ2-5	TRBV27	CASSLGGAETQYF	TGTGCCAGCAGTTTAGGAGGGGCCGAGACCCAGTACTTC
few	TRBD2	TRBJ2-1	TRBV28	CASSYPETATSGDSSYNEQFF	TGTGCCAGCAGTTACCCGGAGACCGCGACTAGCGGGGACAGCTCCTACAATGAGCAGTTCTTC
many	TRBD1	TRBJ1-1	TRBV7-8	CASSSTGGSNTEAFF	TGTGCCAGCAGCTCTACAGGGGGCTCGAACACTGAAGCTTTCTTT
many	TRBD1	TRBJ2-7	TRBV28	CASSPPDRMIYEQYF	TGTGCCAGCAGTCCCCCGGACAGGATGATATACGAGCAGTACTTC
many	NA	TRBJ1-5	TRBV13	CASSLTGSRQPQHF	TGTGCCAGCAGCTTAACAGGGTCACGACAGCCCCAGCATTTT
NA	TRBD1	TRBJ1-6	TRBV4-1	CASSQPGQGNSPLHF	TGCGCCAGCAGCCAACCCGGACAGGGAAATTCACCCCTCCACTTT
many	NA	TRBJ2-7	TRBV7-3	CASSFPPHRYEQYF	TGTGCCAGCAGCTTTCCCCCTCATCGCTACGAGCAGTACTTC
many	NA	TRBJ2-7	TRBV2	CASHGTSYEQYF	TGTGCCAGCCATGGGACCTCCTACGAGCAGTACTTC
NA	TRBD1	TRBJ1-2	TRBV7-9	CASSPGRPGQGVSYGYTF	TGTGCCAGCAGCCCAGGTAGACCGGGACAGGGAGTCTCCTATGGCTACACCTTC
NA	NA	TRBJ2-1	TRBV7-9	CASSATPYDEQFF	TGTGCCAGCAGCGCGACTCCCTACGATGAGCAGTTCTTC
many	TRBD2	TRBJ2-3	TRBV27	CASSSGTSGRTGTQYF	TGTGCCAGCAGTTCCGGGACTAGCGGGAGAACAGGTACGCAGTATTTT
many	NA	TRBJ2-7	TRBV7-3	CASSPTGGAGEQYF	TGTGCCAGCAGCCCAACAGGGGGGGCAGGGGAGCAGTACTTC
few	NA	TRBJ2-2	TRBV27	CASSHRRAGTGELFF	TGTGCCAGCAGTCACCGGAGGGCTGGGACCGGGGAGCTGTTTTTT